The 31 T cell receptor beta chains below all came from one sample that was sequenced in a study of blood T cells in healthy people across ages. Next came a second PCR, run for about 7 to 12 cycles, which used a sample-barcoded 5' primer along with a J-beta primer mix. TCRdb itself ran the 5' RACE reads through MiXCR, one entry per CDR3 protein. The sample contains over 550,000 distinct CDR3 sequences, under 30% of which appear only once. Sequenced sample: blood. These receptor sequences come from a woman older than 75 in good health.

J is TRBJ2-6 and V is TRBV20-1; either TRBD1 or TRBD2 may fit D (6 bases each). The V end was cut by 1 base, the J end by 0 bases, with 16 bases between. Germline V CDR1 and CDR2: DFQATT, SNEGSKA (reference sequence). This CDR3 is 18 amino acids long. CDR3 region: CSARGRGARDSGANVLTF. The CDR3 bases are TGCAGTGCTAGAGGAAGGGGGGCCCGGGACTCTGGGGCCAACGTCCTGACTTTC.

This clonotype was counted between two and nine times. The V and J genes are TRBV15 and TRBJ2-2, with D unresolved. CDR1 and CDR2 from the germline V gene are LNHNV and YYDKDF (reference sequence). CDR3 size: 15 residues. The ends were cut back, 0 bases at V and 2 bases at J, with 7 bases in the middle. In DNA form, the CDR3 reads TGTGCCACCAGCAGAGAGGCTGATAACACCGGGGAGCTGTTTTTT. Its protein product is CATSREADNTGELFF.

Turning to this clonotype: This clone may be a read error of a much larger clone one base away. This chain connects TRBV12-3 or TRBV12-4 to TRBJ2-5, with TRBD1 as a possible D gene (5 bases). The CDR3 contains 15 residues. The V and J ends lost 6 bases and 11 bases respectively, with 25 bases between them. The CDR3 here is CASSRDSFSYNEQYF. The CDR3 coding sequence is TGTGCCAGCAGCCGAGACAGTTTCTCCTACAATGAGCAGTACTTC.

The V call is TRBV6-2 or TRBV6-3, the J call TRBJ2-4; TRBD2 aligns across 10 bases. The CDR3 contains 20 residues. V lost 0 bases to trimming and J lost 0 bases; unmatched junction nucleotides: 11. CDR1 is MNHEY, CDR2 SVGEGT, per germline. The CDR3 sequence is CASSYSKSSGGLLAKNIQYF. The CDR3 DNA reads TGTGCCAGCAGTTACTCGAAGTCTAGCGGGGGCCTTCTAGCCAAAAACATTCAGTACTTC.

Only a few counts were recorded for this clonotype. The J gene is TRBJ1-6, the V gene TRBV6-5, with no clear D. Trimming took 0 bases from V and 5 from J, leaving 11 bases between them. The length of the CDR3 is 16 residues. The V gene's germline CDR1 is MNHEY and CDR2 SVGAGI. DNA for the CDR3: TGTGCCAGCAGTTACTCCGGGGTCTTCCATAATTCACCCCTCCACTTT. Residues: CASSYSGVFHNSPLHF.

In this sample, this clonotype turned up many times. This chain links TRBV20-1 with TRBJ2-3, with D unclear. The length of the CDR3 is 11 residues. Trimming took off 1 base at V and 3 bases at J, with 2 bases between the two ends. CDR1 is DFQATT and CDR2 is SNEGSKA in the germline V gene (reference sequence). In nucleotides, the CDR3 is TGCAGTGCTAGAGGAACAGATACGCAGTATTTT. Translation: CSARGTDTQYF.

Comments on this clonotype: One base away lies a much larger clone, so this may be a sequencing read error. The chain has TRBV6-6 and TRBJ2-5; 7 bases agree with TRBD1. Trimming cost V 6 bases and J 11 bases; bases outside gene matches: 21. The V gene's germline CDR1 is MNHNY and CDR2 SVGAGI (reference sequence). The CDR3 is 16 residues long. The CDR3 DNA sequence: TGTGCCAGCAGGACGGTGAGGGGGCAGGTCTTTAATGAGCAGTACTTC. Residues: CASRTVRGQVFNEQYF.

The gene calls are TRBV5-1 and TRBJ2-5; a possible D gene is TRBD2 (7 bases). The CDR3 runs to 17 residues. V was trimmed by 2 bases and J by 4 bases, leaving 21 bases between them. Per the germline V gene, CDR1 is SGHRS and CDR2 is YFSETQ. CDR3: CASSFQPWTGGPETQYF. CDR3 DNA sequence: TGCGCCAGCAGCTTTCAACCCTGGACGGGGGGCCCAGAGACCCAGTACTTC.

Worth noting for this clonotype: At one of its ends the junction is not consistent with the germline gene, which may arise from a read error. V and J are TRBV5-4 and TRBJ2-2, with 9 bases lining up with TRBD2. Germline V gene sequence: CDR1 SGHNT, CDR2 YYREEE (reference sequence). The CDR3 extends over 15 amino acids. CDR3 sequence: CASSLGTSHTGELFF. In DNA, the CDR3 is TGCGCCAGCAGCTTGGGGACTAGCCACACCGGGGAGCTGTTTTTT.

This clonotype was detected ten times or more. The chain couples TRBV12-3 or TRBV12-4 to TRBJ2-7; D is ambiguous. CDR3 length: 14 residues. V dropped 6 bases and J dropped 2 bases, with 14 bases sitting between them. The CDR3 is CASREHGRTYEQYF. In nucleotides, the CDR3 is TGTGCCAGCAGGGAACACGGACGGACCTACGAGCAGTACTTC.

J is TRBJ1-6 and V is TRBV6-4; D possibly corresponds to TRBD1 (5 bases). This CDR3 is 15 amino acids long. Germline CDR1 is MRHNA and CDR2 is SNTAGT. The V end was cut by 5 bases, the J end by 7 bases, with 15 bases between. The CDR3 spells CASSPALGGNSPLHF. As DNA, the CDR3 is TGTGCCAGCAGTCCGGCGTTGGGGGGAAATTCACCCCTCCACTTT.

This clonotype was seen at least ten times. The V gene is TRBV12-3 or TRBV12-4, the J gene TRBJ1-4; D gene uncertain. This CDR3 region has 12 residues. Trimming left V 1 base short and J 7 bases short, with 4 bases between. This chain's CDR3 is CASSLGAEKLFF. The CDR3 DNA follows: TGTGCCAGCAGTTTAGGGGCTGAAAAACTGTTTTTT.

The table lists this clonotype with a few counts. With a much larger clone just one base away, this may be a read error. The chain has TRBV4-1 and TRBJ2-3, with TRBD2 identical over 12 bases. The germline CDR1 and CDR2 sequences are MGHRA and YSYEKL. This CDR3 region has 15 residues. CDR3 in amino acids: CASTQELAGGDTQYF. CDR3 bases: TGCGCCAGCACCCAAGAACTAGCGGGGGGAGATACGCAGTATTTT.

In this sample, this clonotype turned up a few times. This CDR3 is CASSSQGAGNQPQHF. CDR3 nucleotides: TGTGCCAGCAGCTCCCAGGGGGCTGGAAATCAGCCCCAGCATTTT. The chain has TRBV7-8 and TRBJ1-5; 8 nucleotides match TRBD1. CDR3 length: 15 residues. V lost 4 bases to trimming and J lost 4 bases; unmatched junction nucleotides: 6. Germline-derived CDR1 and CDR2 are SGHVS and FQNEAQ. Full variable domain (remainder filled in from reference TRBV7-8 and TRBJ1-5): GAGVSQSPRYKVAKRGQDVALRCDPISGHVSLFWYQQALGQGPEFLTYFQNEAQLDKSGLPSDRFFAERPEGSVSTLKIQRTQQEDSAVYLCASSSQGAGNQPQHFGDGTRLSIL.

The chain employs TRBV6-5 and TRBJ1-3; D remains unclear. Germline CDR1 reads MNHEY; CDR2 reads SVGAGI. Trimming removed 2 bases from V and 2 bases from J, with 7 bases in between. The CDR3 covers 14 residues. The CDR3 nucleotides read TGTGCCAGCAGTTACGGGCAGGCTGGAAACACCATATATTTT. Residues: CASSYGQAGNTIYF.

This clonotype occurred many times. This rearrangement joins TRBV9 to TRBJ2-1; D is uncertain. The CDR3 runs to 14 residues. V lost 4 bases to trimming and J lost 2 bases, with 10 bases between them. CDR1 and CDR2 from the germline V gene are SGDLS and YYNGEE. The CDR3 here is CASSPRVTYNEQFF. DNA for the CDR3: TGTGCCAGCAGCCCACGCGTCACCTACAATGAGCAGTTCTTC.

This clonotype turned up a few times. V is TRBV20-1 and J is TRBJ2-5, with unresolved D. The J call may be incorrect, as the DNA end agrees better with TRBJ2-7. The germline V gene encodes CDR1 DFQATT and CDR2 SNEGSKA (reference sequence). This CDR3 has 14 amino acids. CDR3 region: CSARDSGATYEQYF. CDR3 in DNA: TGCAGTGCTAGAGATAGTGGAGCTACTTACGAGCAGTACTTC.

Concerning this clonotype itself: A much larger clone differs from this one at a single base, so this may be a read error. The chain uses TRBV20-1 and TRBJ1-2, with 10 bases aligning to TRBD1. Germline V lookup: CDR1 DFQATT, CDR2 SNEGSKA (reference sequence). The V and J ends lost 6 bases and 5 bases, in that order; junction bases with no gene match: 12. This CDR3 has 15 amino acids. The CDR3 bases are TGCAGTGCCCCGCTTGGAGGACAGGGGGTTTATGGCTACACCTTC. Translated: CSAPLGGQGVYGYTF.

Worth noting for this clonotype: One base away lies a much larger clone, so this may be a sequencing read error. The rearrangement joins TRBV12-3 or TRBV12-4 to TRBJ1-2; possibly TRBD1 for D (6 bases). This CDR3 has 13 residues. As DNA, the CDR3 is TGTGCCTGCAGTTACAGGGAAGACTATGGCTACACCTTC. Translation gives CACSYREDYGYTF.

The gene calls are TRBV29-1 and TRBJ1-1, with TRBD1 identical over 7 bases. Germline CDR1 and CDR2: SQVTM and ANQGSEA. After removal of 0 bases from V and 7 bases from J, the junction contained 11 bases not matched to a gene. The CDR3 is 15 residues long. CDR3 in amino acids: CSVEERTGARGEAFF. The CDR3 DNA reads as TGCAGCGTTGAAGAGCGAACAGGGGCGCGGGGTGAAGCTTTCTTT.

This chain connects TRBV20-1 to TRBJ2-3; 8 bases line up with TRBD2. Unmatched junction bases numbered 5, after V lost 5 bases and J lost 1 base. The CDR3 runs 14 residues. Germline V gene lookup returns CDR1 DFQATT and CDR2 SNEGSKA (reference sequence). The CDR3 coding sequence is TGCAGTGCTGACCCCGGGGGGGGCACAGATACGCAGTATTTT. Its translation is CSADPGGGTDTQYF.

The sample holds a few counts of this clonotype. The chain couples TRBV10-3 to TRBJ1-1; D is possibly TRBD1 (5 bases). The ends were cut back, 10 bases at V and 4 bases at J, with 22 bases in the middle. The CDR3 is 15 amino acids. The germline gives CDR1 ENHRY, CDR2 SYGVKD. CDR3 residues: CATTVLGRESTEAFF. Written as DNA, the CDR3 is TGTGCCACCACTGTCCTCGGCAGGGAAAGCACTGAAGCTTTCTTT.

This clonotype was detected many times. This chain connects TRBV5-1 to TRBJ1-6; TRBD1 matches 9 bases. The CDR3 spans 14 residues. From germline, CDR1 is SGHRS and CDR2 YFSETQ. The junction had 5 bases not matched to a gene; V was cut back by 3 bases and J by 10 bases. The CDR3 region is CASSSGTGLSPLHF. The CDR3 DNA follows: TGCGCCAGCAGCTCCGGGACAGGGTTATCACCCCTCCACTTT.

This clonotype was counted ten times or more. The rearrangement uses TRBV20-1 and TRBJ2-3, with D unclear. The CDR3 is made up of 12 amino acids. V lost 0 bases to trimming and J lost 6 bases, with 7 bases between them. Germline-derived CDR1 and CDR2 are DFQATT and SNEGSKA (reference sequence). CDR3 DNA: TGCAGTGCTAGAGATGAAAGGGATACGCAGTATTTT. Protein sequence: CSARDERDTQYF.

At least ten counts were recorded for this clonotype. The V gene is TRBV6-2 or TRBV6-3, the J gene TRBJ2-1; D possibly corresponds to TRBD1 (5 bases). V gave up 6 bases and J gave up 3 bases, with 12 bases separating them. The CDR3 totals 14 residues. In germline, CDR1 is MNHEY, CDR2 SVGEGT. The CDR3: CASRLDTIYNEQFF. The DNA of the CDR3 is TGTGCCAGCAGACTGGACACTATCTACAATGAGCAGTTCTTC.

Details on this clonotype: A much larger clonotype is one base distant, so this may be a read error. The V call is TRBV2, the J call TRBJ2-1, with 8 bases lining up with TRBD2. The J call may be incorrect, as the DNA end agrees better with TRBJ2-7. The CDR3 has 15 residues. CDR1 is SNHLY and CDR2 is FYNNEI in the germline V gene. The CDR3 nucleotides are TGTGCCAGCAGTCCCGGGGGGGGGTCCTACAATGAGCAGTACTTC. It encodes CASSPGGGSYNEQYF.

This clonotype was counted at least ten times. V usage is TRBV12-3 or TRBV12-4 and J usage is TRBJ1-5; no clear D gene. Trimming removed 3 bases at V and 7 bases at J, with 13 bases between. The CDR3 spans 14 residues. This CDR3 reads CASSLIGNGQPQHF. CDR3 sequence (DNA): TGTGCCAGCAGTTTGATCGGGAACGGGCAGCCCCAGCATTTT.

This clonotype was detected only a few times. The V gene is TRBV7-2, the J gene TRBJ1-5; 10 bases are shared with TRBD1. The V gene's germline CDR1 is SGHTA and CDR2 FQGNSA. The CDR3 contains 12 residues. With 5 bases clipped from V and 11 bases from J, the junction kept 3 bases outside the gene matches. The CDR3 loop reads CASSADRGTQHF. CDR3 sequence (DNA): TGTGCCAGCAGCGCGGACAGGGGGACCCAGCATTTT. Combining the CDR3 with reference TRBV7-2 and TRBJ1-5 gives the whole variable domain GAGVSQSPSNKVTEKGKDVELRCDPISGHTALYWYRQSLGQGLEFLIYFQGNSAPDKSGLPSDRFSAERTGGSVSTLTIQRTQQEDSAVYLCASSADRGTQHFGDGTRLSIL.

A note on this clonotype: A junction boundary mismatches the germline segment, possibly from a read error. This rearrangement joins TRBV12-3 or TRBV12-4 to TRBJ2-3; TRBD1 matches 7 bases. This CDR3 has 13 residues. CDR3 in amino acids: CASTRDSADAQYF. The CDR3 nucleotides are TGTGCCAGCACCCGGGACAGCGCAGATGCGCAGTATTTT.

This clonotype was counted at least ten times. This chain links TRBV4-3 with TRBJ1-4; D is uncertain. The V and J ends lost 0 bases and 8 bases respectively, with 13 bases between them. Looked up from germline, CDR1 is LGHNA and CDR2 is YSLEER. This CDR3 has 15 residues. CDR3 sequence: CASSQEGRQREKLFF. The CDR3 nucleotides read TGCGCCAGCAGCCAAGAGGGCCGCCAAAGAGAAAAACTGTTTTTT.

Only a few counts were recorded for this clonotype. A much larger clone is a single base away; this may be a read error. The chain links TRBV5-1 to TRBJ2-5; 10 bases are shared with TRBD2. This CDR3 has 16 amino acids. V shed 4 bases, J shed 1 base, and the junction held 7 bases outside the gene matches. Germline CDR1 and CDR2: SGHRS and YFSETQ. In nucleotides, the CDR3 is TGCGCCAGCAGCGCCGGGACTAGCGAGGTCCAAGAGACCCAGTACTTC. Its translation: CASSAGTSEVQETQYF. Together with reference TRBV5-1 and TRBJ2-5, the CDR3 gives the full variable domain: KAGVTQTPRYLIKTRGQQVTLSCSPISGHRSVSWYQQTPGQGLQFLFEYFSETQRNKGNFPGRFSGRQFSNSRSEMNVSTLELGDSALYLCASSAGTSEVQETQYFGPGTRLLVL.